The T cell receptor (beta chain) under discussion was sequenced for a study of T cell changes during pregnancy in multiple sclerosis. Here immunoSEQ multiplex PCR was the method, and the copy in TCRdb shows in-frame clones only, minus some. The sample includes about 38,000 clones, roughly 90% seen only once; the top ten take 0.56%. With 8 bases clipped from V and 0 bases from J, the junction kept 8 bases outside the gene matches. This CDR3 spans 15 amino acids. From germline, CDR1 is MDHEN and CDR2 SYDVKM. The sequenced sample was CD4+ T cells from peripheral blood mononuclear cells, obtained before pregnancy. This receptor was obtained from a female donor with multiple sclerosis, enrolled in a pregnancy study. This chain uses TRBV28 with TRBJ1-1; 8 nucleotides line up with TRBD1. DNA for the CDR3: TGTGCCAGCCGAGGACAGGGAAGGGTGAACACTGAAGCTTTCTTT. Amino acids: CASRGQGRVNTEAFF.